Below, 26 T cell receptor beta chains from the same sample are listed, as sequenced in a study of prognosis after radiotherapy for stage I lung cancer. The genomic DNA TCR beta CDR3 region underwent two rounds of multiplex PCR. Amplification during the initial PCR round employed primers specific to each TRBV and TRBJ gene. TCRdb reprocessed the multiplex PCR reads via MiXCR and lists one record per CDR3 protein. Found here are around 20,000 distinct CDR3 sequences, roughly 45% of them singletons; the top ten hold roughly 43%. The sequencing used PBMCs, collected before or after stereotactic body radiation therapy (not recorded which). The receptors shown here come from a donor of 50 years or more with non-small cell lung cancer.

The chain joins TRBV4-1 to TRBJ2-1, with 9 bases lining up with TRBD2. The CDR3 length is 16 residues. CDR1 MGHRA and CDR2 YSYEKL come from the germline V gene. Unmatched junction bases numbered 7, after V lost 1 base and J lost 6 bases. The CDR3 DNA reads TGCGCCAGCAGCCAAGTAGCGGGAGCTGGGGGCAATGAGCAGTTCTTC. Translation: CASSQVAGAGGNEQFF.

This clonotype was counted at least ten times. The V gene is TRBV28, the J gene TRBJ2-3; TRBD1 is a possible D gene (6 bases). This CDR3 has 11 amino acids. The germline V and J ends were trimmed by 10 bases and 5 bases, with 10 bases remaining between them. The germline V gene has CDR1 MDHEN and CDR2 SYDVKM. Here the CDR3 DNA reads TGTGCCACGGCAGGGGTAGATACGCAGTATTTT. It specifies CATAGVDTQYF. Full variable domain (outside the CDR3, taken from reference TRBV28 and TRBJ2-3): DVKVTQSSRYLVKRTGEKVFLECVQDMDHENMFWYRQDPGLGLRLIYFSYDVKMKEKGDIPEGYSVSREKKERFSLILESASTNQTSMYLCATAGVDTQYFGPGTRLTVL.

This clonotype was seen many times. The rearrangement uses TRBV30 and TRBJ1-6; unclear D gene. Looked up from germline, CDR1 is GTSNPN and CDR2 is SVGIG (reference sequence). This CDR3 is 13 amino acids long. Trimming shortened V by 1 base and J by 9 bases, and 10 bases separated the two germline ends. The CDR3 loop is CAWSDSTASPLHF. Written as DNA, the CDR3 is TGTGCCTGGAGTGACAGTACGGCTTCACCCCTCCACTTT.

This clonotype was seen repeatedly, ten times or more. The rearrangement links TRBV11-3 to TRBJ2-2, with D possibly matching TRBD2 (6 bases). This CDR3 contains 17 residues. V shed 0 bases and J shed 2 bases, with 13 bases lying between them. In germline, CDR1 is SGHNT, CDR2 YENEEA. CDR3 DNA: TGTGCCAGCAGCTTAGACCTCGGGAGCAGAAACACCGGGGAGCTGTTTTTT. Residues: CASSLDLGSRNTGELFF.

In the case of this clonotype: This clone may be a read error of a much larger clone one base away. The chain joins TRBV6-2 or TRBV6-3 to TRBJ1-1; 8 nucleotides match TRBD1. Germline lookup yields CDR1 MNHEY and CDR2 SVGEGT. The CDR3 contains 13 residues. The junction had 4 bases not matched to a gene; V was cut back by 5 bases and J by 5 bases. The CDR3 spells CASSNYRGTEAFF. The CDR3 DNA follows: TGTGCCAGCAGTAACTACAGGGGGACTGAAGCTTTCTTT.

A word on this clonotype: A single base separates this from a much larger clone, so it may be a read error. The chain links TRBV6-1 to TRBJ2-5; a possible D gene is TRBD1 (5 bases). CDR1 is MNHNS, CDR2 SASEGT, per germline. CDR3 size: 14 residues. Trimming shortened V by 8 bases and J by 5 bases, and 18 bases separated the two germline ends. CDR3 bases: TGTGCCAGCTCCTCAGGGTGGGGCACGGAGACCCAGTACTTC. As protein: CASSSGWGTETQYF.

This clonotype was found many times. This sequence joins TRBV6-1 and TRBJ2-5; 9 bases are shared with TRBD2. V was clipped by 6 bases and J by 5 bases; unmatched bases: 4. The V gene's germline CDR1 is MNHNS and CDR2 SASEGT. CDR3 length: 13 residues. The CDR3 DNA follows: TGTGCCAGCAGGGGACTAGCTGTGGAGACCCAGTACTTC. This translates into CASRGLAVETQYF.

This clonotype was observed many times. The J gene is TRBJ1-5, the V gene TRBV2; TRBD1 might be the D (6 bases). The germline gives CDR1 SNHLY, CDR2 FYNNEI. This CDR3 has 14 amino acids. V lost 6 bases and J 6 bases, leaving 15 bases between the germline ends. The chain's CDR3 is CASRKGGEGQPQHF. The CDR3 DNA reads TGTGCCAGCAGGAAGGGGGGAGAGGGTCAGCCCCAGCATTTT.

This clonotype has ten or more counts. This chain links TRBV20-1 with TRBJ1-6, with 8 bases aligning to TRBD1. CDR3 length equals 13 residues. Germline V gene data show CDR1 as DFQATT and CDR2 as SNEGSKA (reference sequence). Trimming cost V 6 bases and J 9 bases; bases outside gene matches: 7. The CDR3 sequence is CSARTGPASPLHF. The CDR3, as DNA: TGCAGTGCGAGGACAGGGCCTGCTTCACCCCTCCACTTT.

J is TRBJ1-5 and V is TRBV12-3 or TRBV12-4; 8 positions match TRBD1. The length of the CDR3 is 13 residues. The junction had 3 bases not matched to a gene; V was cut back by 4 bases and J by 7 bases. This CDR3 reads CASSWQGAQPQHF. CDR3 nucleotide sequence: TGTGCCAGCAGTTGGCAGGGGGCGCAGCCCCAGCATTTT.

V is TRBV6-1 and J is TRBJ1-6; D is undetermined. The V end lost 2 bases, the J end lost 9 bases, and 14 bases lay between the germline ends. This CDR3 is 15 amino acids long. Germline CDR1 reads MNHNS; CDR2 reads SASEGT. CDR3 in DNA: TGTGCCAGCAGTGAAAGCGTGGGGTTGGGTTCACCCCTCCACTTT. Its translation is CASSESVGLGSPLHF.

Comments on this clonotype: A far bigger clonotype differs at one base, so this is likely a read error. The chain couples TRBV9 to TRBJ2-7; D not certain. The CDR3 totals 14 residues. The germline gives CDR1 SGDLS, CDR2 YYNGEE. The CDR3 spells CASSSAPGSYEQYF. CDR3 bases: TGCGCCAGCAGCTCGGCCCCCGGCTCCTACGAGCAGTACTTC. The whole variable domain, filled in from reference TRBV9 and TRBJ2-7, reads DSGVTQTPKHLITATGQRVTLRCSPRSGDLSVYWYQQSLDQGLQFLIQYYNGEERAKGNILERFSAQQFPDLHSELNLSSLELGDSALYFCASSSAPGSYEQYFGPGTRLTVT.

In the case of this clonotype: One base away lies a much larger clone, so this may be a sequencing read error. The chain uses TRBV10-2 and TRBJ2-1, with unresolved D. In germline, CDR1 is WSHSY, CDR2 SAAADI. This CDR3 spans 11 amino acids. CDR3 in amino acids: CSSSPYNEQFF. In DNA form, the CDR3 reads TGCTCCAGCTCCCCCTACAATGAGCAGTTCTTC.

V is TRBV5-8 and J is TRBJ2-1; TRBD1 is a possible D gene (5 bases). This CDR3 has 14 amino acids. CDR1 SGHTS and CDR2 YDEGEE come from the germline V gene. V lost 3 bases and J 8 bases, leaving 15 bases between the germline ends. This CDR3 is CASSSLPQADEQFF. The CDR3 DNA sequence: TGTGCCAGCAGCTCTCTTCCACAGGCCGATGAGCAGTTCTTC. Drawing the rest from reference TRBV5-8 and TRBJ2-1, the complete variable domain is EAGVTQSPTHLIKTRGQQATLRCSPISGHTSVYWYQQALGLGLQFLLWYDEGEERNRGNFPPRFSGRQFPNYSSELNVNALELEDSALYLCASSSLPQADEQFFGPGTRLTVL.

This clonotype occurred many times. The genes are TRBV20-1 and TRBJ2-7, with 9 bases aligning to TRBD1. The CDR3 is made up of 16 amino acids. Germline assignment: CDR1 DFQATT and CDR2 SNEGSKA (reference sequence). Trimming cost V 2 bases and J 0 bases; bases outside gene matches: 8. In DNA, the CDR3 is TGCAGTGCTAGAAGTTTGTGGACAGGGGACTCCTACGAGCAGTACTTC. Its protein is CSARSLWTGDSYEQYF.

This clonotype was seen at least ten times. The rearrangement links TRBV7-2 to TRBJ2-2, with D unresolved. CDR1 is SGHTA, CDR2 FQGNSA, per germline. The CDR3 sequence is 15 residues long. Between the trimmed V and J ends, which lost 2 bases and 2 bases, there was a span of 9 bases. The CDR3 here is CASSLSSTNTGELFF. The CDR3, as DNA: TGTGCCAGCAGCTTAAGCTCGACTAACACCGGGGAGCTGTTTTTT.

The V and J genes are TRBV30 and TRBJ2-3; no firm D call. The CDR3 sequence is 14 residues long. The germline gives CDR1 GTSNPN, CDR2 SVGIG (reference sequence). The V end was cut by 7 bases, the J end by 0 bases, with 14 bases between. Here the CDR3 reads CASPFSGSTDTQYF. CDR3 bases: TGTGCCTCCCCCTTTTCCGGCAGCACAGATACGCAGTATTTT.

This clonotype was recorded at least ten times. V usage is TRBV10-3 and J usage is TRBJ2-3, with D possibly matching TRBD2 (5 bases). Trimming removed 5 bases from V and 4 bases from J, with 10 bases in between. The germline V gene encodes CDR1 ENHRY and CDR2 SYGVKD. This CDR3 region has 13 residues. Here the CDR3 DNA reads TGTGCCATCAGTCTTGAGGGCGCAGATACGCAGTATTTT. This sequence encodes CAISLEGADTQYF.

This clonotype was observed many times. The chain combines TRBV20-1 with TRBJ2-1; TRBD1 is a possible D gene (6 bases). Deletions cut 0 bases from V and 5 bases from J, with 20 bases between. The CDR3 consists of 17 residues. Germline values: CDR1 DFQATT, CDR2 SNEGSKA (reference sequence). CDR3 in DNA: TGCAGTGCTAGAGATCAGACAGGTCGGGTACTGAACAATGAGCAGTTCTTC. This gives the protein CSARDQTGRVLNNEQFF.

This clonotype has a count of ten or more. This sequence joins TRBV19 and TRBJ1-1; the match to TRBD1 covers 10 bases. Germline V gene lookup returns CDR1 LNHDA and CDR2 SQIVND (reference sequence). V dropped 4 bases and J dropped 3; count of bases not matched to a gene: 5. The length of the CDR3 is 15 residues. CDR3: CASSKGQGLDTEAFF. The CDR3 bases are TGTGCCAGTAGTAAGGGACAGGGGCTCGACACTGAAGCTTTCTTT.

The V and J genes are TRBV6-9 and TRBJ2-7; 10 positions match TRBD2. Per germline, CDR1 MNHGY and CDR2 SVAAGI. V dropped 4 bases and J dropped 7; count of bases not matched to a gene: 13. The CDR3 loop spans 16 amino acids. The CDR3 bases are TGTGCCAGCAGTTCACACGCGAGCGGGAGGGCAGGAGAGCAGTACTTC. Translated: CASSSHASGRAGEQYF.

The rearrangement links TRBV7-8 to TRBJ1-2; TRBD1 agrees at 8 bases. Unmatched junction bases numbered 5, after V lost 5 bases and J lost 6 bases. This CDR3 has 13 amino acids. From germline, CDR1 is SGHVS and CDR2 FQNEAQ. The CDR3 DNA reads TGTGCCAGCAGCCCCGGACAGGGTCATGGCTACACCTTC. Translated: CASSPGQGHGYTF.

J is TRBJ1-5 and V is TRBV19, with 7 nucleotides matching TRBD1. V dropped 5 bases and J dropped 3; count of bases not matched to a gene: 7. This CDR3 spans 15 amino acids. The germline V gene encodes CDR1 LNHDA and CDR2 SQIVND (reference sequence). The chain's CDR3 is CASSRTGGNNQPQHF. CDR3 bases: TGTGCCAGTAGTCGGACAGGCGGGAACAATCAGCCCCAGCATTTT.

With respect to this clonotype: A much more abundant neighbour one base away suggests this may be a read error. V gene TRBV27 combines with J gene TRBJ2-5; no reliable D call. The CDR3 runs 17 residues. Looked up from germline, CDR1 is MNHEY and CDR2 is SMNVEV (reference sequence). V lost 4 bases, J lost 7 bases, and 25 bases lay in between. The chain's CDR3 is CASSSSGGLLRLGTQYF. DNA for the CDR3: TGTGCCAGCAGTTCATCGGGTGGGCTCCTAAGACTGGGGACCCAGTACTTC.

This clonotype was observed many times. This chain uses TRBV2 with TRBJ2-5; TRBD2 agrees at 8 bases. CDR1 and CDR2 from the germline V gene are SNHLY and FYNNEI. The CDR3 runs to 13 residues. Losses at the gene ends were 6 bases for V and 5 bases for J; bases not matched to a gene: 5. The CDR3 DNA follows: TGTGCCAGCAGCGGGGGGGCCTGGGAGACCCAGTACTTC. Protein sequence: CASSGGAWETQYF.

This clonotype was picked up many times. J is TRBJ2-5 and V is TRBV24-1; D call uncertain. Trimming left V 0 bases short and J 2 bases short, with 6 bases between. Germline CDR1 is KGHDR and CDR2 is SFDVKD. This CDR3 has 14 residues. The CDR3 reads CATSDLEQQETQYF. The CDR3 DNA reads as TGTGCCACCAGTGATTTGGAACAGCAAGAGACCCAGTACTTC.